This TCR beta chain originates from a study of blood T cell repertoires in COVID-19. Study-wide context: The analysed material was cDNA or gDNA that came from T cells, B-cell-depleted T cells, or PBMCs.

Libraries were prepared by immunoSEQ multiplex PCR; TCRdb keeps only in-frame clonotypes and omits some of them. In the table there are roughly 200,000 clones, less than 90% of which are singletons. CDR3 length: 18 amino acids. Between the trimmed V and J ends, which lost 8 bases and 4 bases, there was a span of 27 bases. Germline values: CDR1 LNHDA, CDR2 SQIVND (reference sequence). The specimen was PBMCs or T cells enriched from blood (not recorded which). The chain recombines TRBV19 with TRBJ1-5, with a possible D match to TRBD1 (6 bases). This clonotype was obtained from a woman aged 25 to 39 who had been exposed to COVID-19. The CDR3 coding sequence is TGTGCCAGTGGGCTCGTTTTCTCGACAGGAGAAGAGAATCAGCCCCAGCATTTT. This sequence encodes CASGLVFSTGEENQPQHF.